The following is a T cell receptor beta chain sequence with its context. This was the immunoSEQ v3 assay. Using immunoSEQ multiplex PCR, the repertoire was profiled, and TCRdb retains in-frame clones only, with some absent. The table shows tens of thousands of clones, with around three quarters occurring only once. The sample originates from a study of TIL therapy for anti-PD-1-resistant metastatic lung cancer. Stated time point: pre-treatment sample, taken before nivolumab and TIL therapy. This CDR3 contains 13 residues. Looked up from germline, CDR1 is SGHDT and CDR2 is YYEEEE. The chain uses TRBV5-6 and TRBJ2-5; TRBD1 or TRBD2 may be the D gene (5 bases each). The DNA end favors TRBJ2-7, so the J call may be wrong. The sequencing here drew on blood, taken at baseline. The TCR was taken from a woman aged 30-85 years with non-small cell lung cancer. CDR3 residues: CASSGDRTYEQYF. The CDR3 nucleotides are TGTGCCAGCAGCGGGGACCGAACCTACGAGCAGTACTTC.